The 6 T cell receptor beta chains listed next were all sequenced from one sample in a study of blood T cell repertoires in COVID-19. Clones were read by immunoSEQ multiplex PCR, and TCRdb kept only the in-frame ones, dropping some. The sample has around 500,000 clones, less than 90% seen once. The sample comprised PBMCs or T cells enriched from blood (not recorded which). These receptor sequences come from a woman in her sixties who had recovered from COVID-19.

The chain links TRBV12-2 to TRBJ2-7; TRBD1, as called in the table, went unchecked against the DNA. TRBV12-2 is a documented pseudogene. The CDR3 is 18 amino acids. CDR3 in amino acids: CASRVRTGGERFAYEQYV. The CDR3 DNA sequence: TGTGCAAGTCGCGTTCGGACAGGGGGCGAAAGGTTCGCCTACGAGCAGTACGTC.

The chain couples TRBV5-1 to TRBJ2-1; 8 nucleotides line up with TRBD2. V gave up 7 bases and J gave up 10 bases; unmatched junction bases: 7. The CDR3 sequence is 12 residues long. Germline CDR1 reads SGHRS; CDR2 reads YFSETQ. CDR3 bases: TGCGCCAGCCGGCGGGGGGCATACGAGCAGTTCTTC. As protein: CASRRGAYEQFF.

The rearrangement joins TRBV28 to TRBJ1-2; 7 bases agree with TRBD1. J lost 5 bases, V lost 5 bases, and 11 bases had no gene match. CDR1 is MDHEN, CDR2 SYDVKM, per germline. This CDR3 spans 15 amino acids. The CDR3 coding sequence is TGTGCCAGCAGTCCCAACAGGGGAAACCCTTATGGCTACACCTTC. Translated, it gives CASSPNRGNPYGYTF.

The genes are TRBV24-1 and TRBJ1-2; 9 bases line up with TRBD1. From germline, CDR1 is KGHDR and CDR2 SFDVKD. The CDR3 totals 17 residues. The V segment lost 2 bases and the J segment 0 bases; nucleotides outside the gene matches: 6. CDR3 sequence: CATSDYRDRDTNYGYTF. In DNA, the CDR3 is TGTGCCACCAGTGATTACCGGGACAGGGATACTAACTATGGCTACACCTTC.

The V call is TRBV2, the J call TRBJ1-5; a weak D match, TRBD1 (6 bases). V was clipped by 5 bases and J by 5 bases, with 13 bases between them. Germline CDR1 SNHLY, CDR2 FYNNEI. The CDR3 extends over 14 amino acids. This CDR3 is CASSFRTVDQPQHF. CDR3 bases: TGTGCCAGCAGTTTTCGGACAGTTGATCAGCCCCAGCATTTT.

V is TRBV29-1 and J is TRBJ1-1, with 9 bases that match TRBD1. Per the germline V gene, CDR1 is SQVTM and CDR2 is ANQGSEA. The J segment lost 1 base and the V segment lost 7 bases, leaving 4 bases of the junction unmatched. CDR3 size: 13 residues. The CDR3 protein is CSAPGQGNTEAFF. CDR3 nucleotides: TGCAGCGCACCGGGACAGGGGAACACTGAAGCTTTCTTT.